Listed below are T cell receptor beta chains from one sample, sequenced in a study of blood T cell repertoires in COVID-19. Profiled with immunoSEQ multiplex PCR; TCRdb holds only in-frame clones, not every one. The repertoire holds about 260,000 clones, with around 87% as singletons. Input material: peripheral blood. These receptors were taken from an older woman with COVID-19, enrolled during active disease. Both conserved end residues are part of each CDR3. Each record gives: V gene, D gene, clone size, J gene, CDR3 protein, CDR3 DNA. The D gene is left open where the match is weak. A clone size is listed for some rows: how often the clone was seen (once, few, many), or a class if it is expanded.

TRBV11-2,NA,NA,TRBJ2-1,CASSPFQRGRYNEQFF,TGTGCCAGCAGCCCCTTTCAACGGGGGAGGTACAATGAGCAGTTCTTC
TRBV20-1,NA,NA,TRBJ1-1,CSASGQMNTEAFF,TGCAGTGCTAGTGGACAGATGAACACTGAAGCTTTCTTT
TRBV6-5,NA,once,TRBJ2-7,CASSMDQGPYEQYF,TGTGCCAGCAGTATGGACCAGGGTCCCTACGAGCAGTACTTC
TRBV19,NA,NA,TRBJ2-3,CASSPTSTDTQYF,TGTGCCAGTAGCCCCACTAGCACAGATACGCAGTATTTT
TRBV7-9,TRBD2,NA,TRBJ2-5,CASSLTSGQETQYF,TGTGCCAGCAGCTTAACTAGCGGACAAGAGACCCAGTACTTC
TRBV7-9,TRBD2,NA,TRBJ2-3,CASSLTSDTDTQYF,TGTGCCAGCAGCTTGACTAGCGACACAGATACGCAGTATTTT
TRBV28,NA,NA,TRBJ2-2,CASSLPEASGELFF,TGTGCCAGCAGTTTACCCGAGGCTTCCGGGGAGCTGTTTTTT
TRBV24-1,TRBD2,once,TRBJ2-1,CATSSNSGRTVNEQFF,TGTGCCACCAGTTCCAATAGCGGGAGGACGGTAAATGAGCAGTTCTTC
TRBV5-5,TRBD1,NA,TRBJ1-6,CASRRQGSSYNSPLHF,TGTGCCAGCAGGCGACAGGGGAGCTCCTATAATTCACCCCTCCACTTT
TRBV19,NA,NA,TRBJ1-3,CASRGGPAGSGNTIYF,TGTGCCAGTAGGGGGGGGCCGGCCGGCTCTGGAAACACCATATATTTT
TRBV24-1,NA,NA,TRBJ1-1,CATSVPLEVTEAFF,TGTGCCACCAGTGTCCCCTTGGAGGTCACTGAAGCTTTCTTT
TRBV2,NA,NA,TRBJ2-3,CASSDLRGQTQYF,TGTGCCAGCAGTGATCTAAGAGGGCAGACGCAGTATTTT
TRBV25-1,NA,NA,TRBJ2-7,CASSHREQYF,TGTGCCAGCAGTCACAGGGAGCAGTACTTC
TRBV24-1,TRBD2,NA,TRBJ2-3,CATSAGGVDTQYF,TGTGCCACCAGTGCGGGAGGGGTAGATACGCAGTATTTT
TRBV19,NA,NA,TRBJ2-3,CASSRVGGIGTDTQYF,TGTGCCAGTAGTAGGGTGGGCGGGATTGGCACAGATACGCAGTATTTT
TRBV4-2,NA,NA,TRBJ1-1,CASSPSPRDTEAFF,TGTGCCAGCAGCCCGTCCCCCAGGGACACTGAAGCTTTCTTT
TRBV27,NA,few,TRBJ2-7,CASSHALGPTRLPEQYF,TGTGCCAGCAGTCACGCCCTTGGGCCCACTCGGTTGCCCGAGCAGTACTTC
TRBV28,NA,NA,TRBJ2-1,CASSTLRGINNEQFF,TGTGCCAGCAGCACTCTCCGGGGGATTAACAATGAGCAGTTCTTC
TRBV19,NA,NA,TRBJ2-3,CASSVTSTDTQYF,TGTGCCAGTAGTGTAACTAGCACAGATACGCAGTATTTT
TRBV7-2,TRBD1,NA,TRBJ1-2,CASSPEIQGARYGYTF,TGTGCCAGCAGCCCAGAAATCCAGGGGGCGCGCTATGGCTACACCTTC
TRBV4-1,NA,NA,TRBJ1-4,CASSRGQGGGTNEKLFF,TGCGCCAGCAGCCGGGGCCAGGGAGGTGGTACTAATGAAAAACTGTTTTTT
TRBV7-9,TRBD1,NA,TRBJ1-2,CASSLPGGYGYTF,TGTGCCAGCAGCTTACCAGGGGGCTATGGCTACACCTTC
TRBV5-1,NA,few,TRBJ2-3,CASSVGTSRTDTQYF,TGCGCCAGCAGCGTGGGGACTTCGCGCACAGATACGCAGTATTTT
TRBV28,TRBD2,few,TRBJ2-3,CASSVRGGADTQYF,TGTGCCAGCAGTGTCCGGGGGGGAGCAGATACGCAGTATTTT
TRBV5-1,NA,NA,TRBJ2-2,CASSLSSTGELFF,TGCGCCAGCAGCCTGAGTAGCACCGGGGAGCTGTTTTTT
TRBV18,NA,once,TRBJ1-1,CASSPHTGKNTEAFF,TGTGCCAGCTCACCGCATACCGGGAAGAACACTGAAGCTTTCTTT
TRBV29-1,TRBD1,NA,TRBJ1-4,CSVGQSPTNEKLFF,TGCAGCGTGGGACAGTCACCAACTAATGAAAAACTGTTTTTT
TRBV6-4,TRBD1,NA,TRBJ1-1,CASRQRQGTDTEAFF,TGTGCCAGCAGGCAACGACAGGGGACCGACACTGAAGCTTTCTTT
TRBV5-1,TRBD1,NA,TRBJ2-2,CVSTLRTGETGELFF,TGCGTCAGCACTCTCCGGACAGGGGAGACCGGGGAGCTGTTTTTT
TRBV7-9,NA,NA,TRBJ2-7,CASSPLPSASYEQYF,TGTGCCAGCAGCCCACTGCCTAGCGCCTCCTACGAGCAGTACTTC
TRBV2,TRBD1,NA,TRBJ2-3,CATDRDRGLSDTQYF,TGTGCCACCGACCGGGACAGGGGGCTGTCAGATACGCAGTATTTT
TRBV5-6,TRBD2,NA,TRBJ2-1,CASSLEAGGLGYNEQFF,TGTGCCAGCAGCTTGGAGGCGGGAGGTCTAGGGTACAATGAGCAGTTCTTC
TRBV7-8,TRBD2,NA,TRBJ2-5,CASSQLAGVKTQYF,TGTGCCAGCAGCCAACTAGCGGGAGTAAAGACCCAGTACTTC
TRBV30,NA,NA,TRBJ1-3,CAWRKRQDSGNTIYF,TGTGCCTGGAGGAAAAGACAAGACTCTGGAAACACCATATATTTT
TRBV5-1,NA,NA,TRBJ2-3,CASNTARGGTDTQYF,TGCGCCAGCAACACTGCGCGGGGAGGCACAGATACGCAGTATTTT
TRBV2,TRBD1,NA,TRBJ1-2,CASSPDRGGYTF,TGTGCCAGCAGTCCGGACAGGGGGGGCTACACCTTC
TRBV7-2,TRBD2,NA,TRBJ2-7,CASTLAASYEQYF,TGTGCCAGCACGCTAGCGGCTTCCTACGAGCAGTACTTC
TRBV4-2,NA,NA,TRBJ2-7,CASSHLNRDFYEQYF,TGTGCCAGCAGCCATCTTAACCGGGACTTCTACGAGCAGTACTTC
TRBV3-1/TRBV3-2,NA,NA,TRBJ1-1,CASSRGTEAFF,TGTGCCAGCAGCAGGGGAACTGAAGCTTTCTTT